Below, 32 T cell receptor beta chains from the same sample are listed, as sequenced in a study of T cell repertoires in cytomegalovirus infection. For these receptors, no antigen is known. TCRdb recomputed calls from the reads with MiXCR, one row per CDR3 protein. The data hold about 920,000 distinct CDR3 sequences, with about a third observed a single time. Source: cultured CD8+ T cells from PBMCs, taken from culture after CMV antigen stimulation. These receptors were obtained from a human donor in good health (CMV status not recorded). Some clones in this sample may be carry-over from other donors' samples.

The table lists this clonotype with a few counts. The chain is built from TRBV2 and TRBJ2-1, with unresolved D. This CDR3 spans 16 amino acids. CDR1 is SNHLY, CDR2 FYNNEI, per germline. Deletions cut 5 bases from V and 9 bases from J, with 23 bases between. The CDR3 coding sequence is TGTGCCAGCAGTCGGACGGCAACCCAGGTCTACGGTGAGCAGTTCTTC. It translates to CASSRTATQVYGEQFF.

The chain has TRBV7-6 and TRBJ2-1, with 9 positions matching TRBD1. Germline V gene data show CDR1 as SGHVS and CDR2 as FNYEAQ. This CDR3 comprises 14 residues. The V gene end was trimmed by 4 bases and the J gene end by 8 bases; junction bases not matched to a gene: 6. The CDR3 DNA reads TGTGCCAGCAGCTCGGGACAGGGCGACCATGAGCAGTTCTTC. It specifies CASSSGQGDHEQFF.

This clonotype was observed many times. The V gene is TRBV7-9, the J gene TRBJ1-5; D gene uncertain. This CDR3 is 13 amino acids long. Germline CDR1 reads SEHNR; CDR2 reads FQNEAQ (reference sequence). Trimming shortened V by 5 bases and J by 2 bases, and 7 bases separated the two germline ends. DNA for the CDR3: TGTGCCAGCAGCCCACCGGGCAATCAGCCCCAGCATTTT. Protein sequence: CASSPPGNQPQHF.

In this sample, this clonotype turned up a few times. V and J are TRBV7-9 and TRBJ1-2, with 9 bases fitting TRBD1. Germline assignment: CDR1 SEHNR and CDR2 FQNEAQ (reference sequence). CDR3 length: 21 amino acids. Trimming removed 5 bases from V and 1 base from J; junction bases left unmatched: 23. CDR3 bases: TGTGCCAGCAGCGGGTACACGGGGTCCACCCAGGGGACAGGGTATAACTATGGCTACACCTTC. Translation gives CASSGYTGSTQGTGYNYGYTF.

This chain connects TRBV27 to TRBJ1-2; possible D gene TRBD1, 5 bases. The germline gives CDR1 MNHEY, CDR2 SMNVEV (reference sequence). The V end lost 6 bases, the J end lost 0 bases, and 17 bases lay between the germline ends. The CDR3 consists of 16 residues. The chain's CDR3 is CASRGGTVPSNYGYTF. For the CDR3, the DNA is TGTGCCAGCAGGGGCGGGACGGTTCCCTCTAACTATGGCTACACCTTC.

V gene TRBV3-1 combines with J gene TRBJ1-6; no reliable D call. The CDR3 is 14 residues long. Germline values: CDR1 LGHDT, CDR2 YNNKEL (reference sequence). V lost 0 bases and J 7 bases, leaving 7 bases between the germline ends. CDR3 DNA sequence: TGTGCCAGCAGCCAAGATGCCAGCAATTCACCCCTCCACTTT. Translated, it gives CASSQDASNSPLHF.

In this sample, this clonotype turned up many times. The CDR3 coding sequence is TGTGCCACCCTCGGGGACACCGGGGAGCTGTTTTTT. Protein sequence: CATLGDTGELFF. The rearrangement joins TRBV15 to TRBJ2-2, with D possibly TRBD2 on 5 matching bases. Germline V gene sequence: CDR1 LNHNV, CDR2 YYDKDF (reference sequence). The CDR3 has 12 residues. V lost 8 bases and J 3 bases, leaving 7 bases between the germline ends.

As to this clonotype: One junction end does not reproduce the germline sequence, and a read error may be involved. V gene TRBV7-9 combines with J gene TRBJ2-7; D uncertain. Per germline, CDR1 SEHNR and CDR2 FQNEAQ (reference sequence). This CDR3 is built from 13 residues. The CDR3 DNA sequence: TGTGTCAGCAGCCATGAGCCTTCCTACGAGCAGTACTTC. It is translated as CVSSHEPSYEQYF.

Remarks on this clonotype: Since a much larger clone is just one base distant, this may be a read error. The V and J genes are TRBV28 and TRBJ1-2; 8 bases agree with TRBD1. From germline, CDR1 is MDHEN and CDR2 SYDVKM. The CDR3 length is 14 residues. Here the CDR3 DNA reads TGTGTCAGCAGTTCGACAGGGGATGGCTATGGCTACACCTTC. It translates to CVSSSTGDGYGYTF.

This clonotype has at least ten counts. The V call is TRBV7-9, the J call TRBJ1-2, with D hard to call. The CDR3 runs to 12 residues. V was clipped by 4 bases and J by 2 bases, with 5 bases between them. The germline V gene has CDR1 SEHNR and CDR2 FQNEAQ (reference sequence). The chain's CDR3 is CASSSRNYGYTF. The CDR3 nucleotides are TGTGCCAGCAGCTCCAGAAACTATGGCTACACCTTC.

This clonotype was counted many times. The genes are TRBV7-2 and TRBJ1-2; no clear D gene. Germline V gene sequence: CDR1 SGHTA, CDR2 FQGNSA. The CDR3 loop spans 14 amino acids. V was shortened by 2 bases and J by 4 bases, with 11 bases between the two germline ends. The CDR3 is CASSLSDTLYGYTF. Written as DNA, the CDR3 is TGTGCCAGCAGCTTATCCGACACCCTCTATGGCTACACCTTC.

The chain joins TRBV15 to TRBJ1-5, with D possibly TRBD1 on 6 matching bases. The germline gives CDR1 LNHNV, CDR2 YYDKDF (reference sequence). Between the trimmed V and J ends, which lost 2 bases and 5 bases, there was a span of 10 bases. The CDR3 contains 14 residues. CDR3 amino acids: CATSRQGSDQPQHF. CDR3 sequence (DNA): TGTGCCACCAGCAGACAGGGGAGCGATCAGCCCCAGCATTTT.

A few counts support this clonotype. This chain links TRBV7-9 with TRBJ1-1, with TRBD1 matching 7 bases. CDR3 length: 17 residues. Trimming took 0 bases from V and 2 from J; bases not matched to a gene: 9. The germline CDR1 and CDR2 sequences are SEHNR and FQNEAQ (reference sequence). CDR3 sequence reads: CASSLAYRQGLNTEAFF. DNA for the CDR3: TGTGCCAGCAGCTTAGCGTACAGACAGGGCCTTAACACTGAAGCTTTCTTT.

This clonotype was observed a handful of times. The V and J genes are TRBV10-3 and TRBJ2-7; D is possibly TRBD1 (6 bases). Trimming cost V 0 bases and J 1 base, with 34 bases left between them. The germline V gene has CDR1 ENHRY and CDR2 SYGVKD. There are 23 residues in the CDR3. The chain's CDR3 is CAISESSTHKTGANSYVSYEQYF. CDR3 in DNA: TGTGCCATCAGTGAGTCGAGTACGCATAAGACAGGAGCTAACTCCTACGTTTCCTACGAGCAGTACTTC.

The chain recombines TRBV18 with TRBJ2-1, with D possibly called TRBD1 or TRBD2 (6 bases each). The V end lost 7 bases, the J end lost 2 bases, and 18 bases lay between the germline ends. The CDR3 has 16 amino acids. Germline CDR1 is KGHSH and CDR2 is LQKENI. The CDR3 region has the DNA TGTGCCAGCTTGAGGCGGGACACCGGACCCTACAATGAGCAGTTCTTC. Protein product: CASLRRDTGPYNEQFF.

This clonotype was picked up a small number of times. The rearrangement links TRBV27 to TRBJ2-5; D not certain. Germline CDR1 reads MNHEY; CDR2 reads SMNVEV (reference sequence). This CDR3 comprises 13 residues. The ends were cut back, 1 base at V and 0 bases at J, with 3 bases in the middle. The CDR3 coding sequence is TGTGCCAGCAGTTTATTCAACCAAGAGACCCAGTACTTC. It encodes CASSLFNQETQYF.

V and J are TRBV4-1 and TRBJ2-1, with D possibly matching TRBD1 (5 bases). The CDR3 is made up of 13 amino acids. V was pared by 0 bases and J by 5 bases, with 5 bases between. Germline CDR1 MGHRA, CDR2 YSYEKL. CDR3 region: CASSQEQDNEQFF. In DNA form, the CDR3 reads TGCGCCAGCAGCCAAGAACAGGACAATGAGCAGTTCTTC.

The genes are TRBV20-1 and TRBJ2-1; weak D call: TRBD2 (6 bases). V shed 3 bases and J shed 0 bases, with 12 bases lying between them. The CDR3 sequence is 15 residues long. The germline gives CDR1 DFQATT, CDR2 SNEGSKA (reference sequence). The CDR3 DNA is TGCAGTGCTAGTCGACTAGTCAGCTCCTACAATGAGCAGTTCTTC. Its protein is CSASRLVSSYNEQFF.

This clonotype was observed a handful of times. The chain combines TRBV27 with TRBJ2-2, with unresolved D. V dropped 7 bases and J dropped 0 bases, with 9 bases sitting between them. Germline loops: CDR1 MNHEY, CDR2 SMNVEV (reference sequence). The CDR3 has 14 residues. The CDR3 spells CASTTLPNTGELFF. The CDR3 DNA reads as TGTGCCAGCACCACCTTACCGAACACCGGGGAGCTGTTTTTT.

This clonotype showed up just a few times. CDR3 loop: CASSVGGGAEPIGELFF. In DNA, the CDR3 is TGTGCCAGCAGCGTAGGCGGGGGGGCCGAACCTATCGGGGAGCTGTTTTTT. V gene TRBV9 combines with J gene TRBJ2-2; 9 nucleotides agree with TRBD2. This CDR3 comprises 17 residues. Per the germline V gene, CDR1 is SGDLS and CDR2 is YYNGEE. Unmatched junction bases numbered 10, after V lost 0 bases and J lost 7 bases.

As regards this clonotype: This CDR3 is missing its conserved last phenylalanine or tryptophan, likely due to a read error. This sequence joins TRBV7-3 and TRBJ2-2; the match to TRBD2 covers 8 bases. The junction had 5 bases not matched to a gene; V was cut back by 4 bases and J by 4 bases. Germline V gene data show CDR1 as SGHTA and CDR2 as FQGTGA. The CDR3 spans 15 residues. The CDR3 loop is CASSSGLVGTGELFS. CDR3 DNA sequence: TGTGCCAGCAGCTCGGGACTAGTTGGCACCGGGGAGCTGTTTTCT.

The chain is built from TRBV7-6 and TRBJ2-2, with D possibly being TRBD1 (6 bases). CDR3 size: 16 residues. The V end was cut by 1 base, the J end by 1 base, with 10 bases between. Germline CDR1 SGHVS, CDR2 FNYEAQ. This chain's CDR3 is CASSLGAGENTGELFF. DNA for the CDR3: TGTGCCAGCAGCTTAGGGGCAGGGGAGAACACCGGGGAGCTGTTTTTT.

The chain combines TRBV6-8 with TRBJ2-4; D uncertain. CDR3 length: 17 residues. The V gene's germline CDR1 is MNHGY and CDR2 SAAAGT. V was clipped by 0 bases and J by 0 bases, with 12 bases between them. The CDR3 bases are TGTGCCAGCAGTTACTCCCACGTGGCCCTAGCCAAAAACATTCAGTACTTC. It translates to CASSYSHVALAKNIQYF.

CDR3 sequence: CASSTPDLSAQHF. In DNA form, the CDR3 reads TGTGCCAGCAGCACTCCTGACCTGTCAGCCCAGCATTTT. The chain is built from TRBV5-5 and TRBJ1-5, with D unclear. CDR3 size: 13 residues. Germline V gene sequence: CDR1 SGHKS, CDR2 YYEKEE (reference sequence). Trimming removed 4 bases from V and 11 bases from J, with 16 bases in between. The whole variable domain, filled in from reference TRBV5-5 and TRBJ1-5, reads DAGVTQSPTHLIKTRGQQVTLRCSPISGHKSVSWYQQVLGQGPQFIFQYYEKEERGRGNFPDRFSARQFPNYSSELNVNALLLGDSALYLCASSTPDLSAQHFGDGTRLSIL.

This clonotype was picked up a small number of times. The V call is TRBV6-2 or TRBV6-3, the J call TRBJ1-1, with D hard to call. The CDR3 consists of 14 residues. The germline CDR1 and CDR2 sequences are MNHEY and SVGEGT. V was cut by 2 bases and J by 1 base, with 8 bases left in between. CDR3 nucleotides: TGTGCCAGCAGTTACGATCAAGGGAACACTGAAGCTTTCTTT. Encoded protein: CASSYDQGNTEAFF.

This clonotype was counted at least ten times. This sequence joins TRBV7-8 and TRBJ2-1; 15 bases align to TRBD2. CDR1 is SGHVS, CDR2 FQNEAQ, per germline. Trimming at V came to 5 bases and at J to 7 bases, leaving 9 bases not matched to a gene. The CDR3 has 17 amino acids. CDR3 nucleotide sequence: TGTGCCAGCAGCCGGAGGACTAGCGGGGGGGCTGGTAATGAGCAGTTCTTC. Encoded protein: CASSRRTSGGAGNEQFF.

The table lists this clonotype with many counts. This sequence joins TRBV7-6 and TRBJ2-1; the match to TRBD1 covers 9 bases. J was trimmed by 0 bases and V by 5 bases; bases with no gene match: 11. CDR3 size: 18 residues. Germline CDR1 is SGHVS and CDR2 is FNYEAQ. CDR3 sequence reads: CASSALWGQGHSYNEQFF. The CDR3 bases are TGTGCCAGCAGCGCCTTGTGGGGACAGGGTCACTCCTACAATGAGCAGTTCTTC.

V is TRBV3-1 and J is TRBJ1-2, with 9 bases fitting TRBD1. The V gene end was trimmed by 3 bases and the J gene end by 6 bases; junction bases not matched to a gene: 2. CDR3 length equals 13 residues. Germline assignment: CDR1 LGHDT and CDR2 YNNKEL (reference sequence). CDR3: CASSHGTGHGYTF. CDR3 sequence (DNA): TGTGCCAGCAGCCATGGGACAGGGCATGGCTACACCTTC.

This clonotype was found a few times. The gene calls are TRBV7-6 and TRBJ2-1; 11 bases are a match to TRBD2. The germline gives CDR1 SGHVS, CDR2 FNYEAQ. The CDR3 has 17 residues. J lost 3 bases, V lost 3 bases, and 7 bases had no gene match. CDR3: CASSLLAGGSRYNEQFF. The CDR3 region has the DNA TGTGCCAGCAGCTTGTTAGCGGGGGGGTCACGCTACAATGAGCAGTTCTTC.

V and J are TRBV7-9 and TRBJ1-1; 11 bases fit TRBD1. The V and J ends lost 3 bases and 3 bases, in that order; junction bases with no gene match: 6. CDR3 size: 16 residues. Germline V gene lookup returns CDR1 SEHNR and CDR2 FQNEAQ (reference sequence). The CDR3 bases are TGTGCCAGCAGCTTGGACAGGGGGCGCGGGGACACTGAAGCTTTCTTT. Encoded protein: CASSLDRGRGDTEAFF.

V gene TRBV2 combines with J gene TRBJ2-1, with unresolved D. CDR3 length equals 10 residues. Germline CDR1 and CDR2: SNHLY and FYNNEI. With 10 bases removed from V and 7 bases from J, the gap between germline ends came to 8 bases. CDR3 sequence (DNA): TGTGCCACCCTGCGAAATGAGCAGTTCTTC. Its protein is CATLRNEQFF.

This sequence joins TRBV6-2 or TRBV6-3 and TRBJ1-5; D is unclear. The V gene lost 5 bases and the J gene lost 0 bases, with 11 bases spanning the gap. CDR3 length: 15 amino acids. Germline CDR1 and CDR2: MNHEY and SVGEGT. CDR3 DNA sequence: TGTGCCAGCAGTGGGTCTCAAGGTAGCAATCAGCCCCAGCATTTT. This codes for CASSGSQGSNQPQHF.